This T cell receptor beta chain is drawn from a study of T cells after somatic rescue of genetic block (dated by TCRdb to about 2020). General notes on the study: The study assessed how robust, over the long term, a T-cell system was when the system had developed through somatic rescue of a genetic block in T-cell development.

The library was obtained by the immunoSEQ multiplex PCR assay. This is the immuneACCESS table as TCRdb keeps it, with only in-frame sequences that have V and J called. A part of the clones is gone; compared with another copy, unresolved V genes explain less than half, and the rest is unexplained. The sample table lists just over 8,000 clones, roughly 80% of them with a count of one. The ten top clones hold roughly 27% of the sample. On this clone: There is no known antigen for this receptor. Per-nucleotide qualities are absent, and no much larger clonotype sits a single base away.

CDR1 PRHDT and CDR2 FYEKMQ were looked up in the germline V gene (reference sequence). V is cut back by 5 bases and J by 0 bases, with 6 bases in the junction unmatched. There are 15 amino acids in the CDR3, from cysteine to phenylalanine inclusive. Just CDR3 DNA is preserved here, 45 bases in frame from base 1. The sequenced material came from peripheral blood mononuclear cells (PBMCs). In this chain, TRBV13 is recombined with TRBJ2-7, and TRBD1 aligns with 8 junction nucleotides. This TCR was recovered from a boy aged 5-17 years. The nucleotides are TGTGCCAGCAGCCAGGACAGGGAAACCTCCTACGAGCAGTACTTC. This translates into CASSQDRETSYEQYF.